What follows describes a single T cell receptor (beta chain). Its antigen is currently unknown. Trimming removed 0 bases from V and 5 bases from J, with 10 bases in between. This CDR3 region has 14 residues. Germline lookup yields CDR1 MNHNY and CDR2 SVGAGI (reference sequence). This specimen belongs to a study of cytomegalovirus exposure and HLA in healthy donors. General study points: Earlier analysis found most TCR beta V segments productive about 90% or about 30% of the time. Available immune exposure information was restricted to CMV serostatus only.

Use of 60 Vbeta and 13 Jbeta primers characterized the PCR. The protocol was immunoSEQ multiplex PCR, while the TCRdb copy is restricted to in-frame clones and leaves out a portion. The sample has about 92,000 clones, roughly 80% seen once. The specimen sequenced was PBMCs. This TCR was sampled from a girl aged 2-10 years in good health and CMV-seropositive. V is TRBV6-6 and J is TRBJ1-1; D is ambiguous. The CDR3 loop reads CASSYSGSRTEAFF. CDR3 nucleotide sequence: TGTGCCAGCAGTTACTCTGGGAGTCGGACTGAAGCTTTCTTT.